This T cell receptor (beta chain) is drawn from a study of response to subunit inactivated influenza vaccine. Via MiXCR, TCRdb re-called the RT-PCR reads, giving one row per CDR3 protein. The sample has around 760,000 distinct CDR3 sequences; about 15% are singletons. The CDR3 runs 14 residues. V gave up 1 base and J gave up 6 bases, with 13 bases separating them. Germline CDR1 is DFQATT and CDR2 is SNEGSKA (reference sequence). General study results and limits: A suggestion made by the authors is that each seasonal influenza vaccination recruits few new T cells.

Regarding this clonotype: Its target is not known.

Sequenced material: PBMCs from blood, taken roughly 2 weeks before vaccination. The rearrangement joins TRBV20-1 to TRBJ2-1, with D possibly matching TRBD1 (6 bases). This clonotype originated in a man aged 50 to 60 who received an inactivated influenza vaccine. The CDR3 coding sequence is TGCAGTGCTAGAGTACAGGGCCCCCGCAATGAGCAGTTCTTC. Amino acids: CSARVQGPRNEQFF.